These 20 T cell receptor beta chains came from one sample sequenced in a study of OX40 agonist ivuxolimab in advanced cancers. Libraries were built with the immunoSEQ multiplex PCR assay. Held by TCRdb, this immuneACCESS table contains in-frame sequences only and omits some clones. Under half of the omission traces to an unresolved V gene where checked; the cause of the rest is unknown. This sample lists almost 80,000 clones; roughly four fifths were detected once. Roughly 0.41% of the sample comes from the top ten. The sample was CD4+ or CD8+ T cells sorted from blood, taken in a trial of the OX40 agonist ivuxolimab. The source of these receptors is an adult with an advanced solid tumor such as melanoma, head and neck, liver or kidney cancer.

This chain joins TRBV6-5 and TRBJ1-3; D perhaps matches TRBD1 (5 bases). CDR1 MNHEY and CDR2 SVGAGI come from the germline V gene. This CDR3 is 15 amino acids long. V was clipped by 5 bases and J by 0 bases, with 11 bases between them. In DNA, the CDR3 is TGTGCCAGCAGTGTGGGGGGGTCCTCTGGAAACACCATATATTTT. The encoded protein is CASSVGGSSGNTIYF.

The CDR3 loop reads CASSQDTGRPQHF. In DNA form, the CDR3 reads TGTGCCAGCAGCCAAGATACGGGGCGGCCCCAGCATTTT. The V gene is TRBV14, the J gene TRBJ1-5; TRBD1 is a possible D gene (5 bases). There are 13 residues in the CDR3. Trimming removed 0 bases from V and 9 bases from J, with 9 bases in between. In germline, CDR1 is SGHDN, CDR2 FVKESK.

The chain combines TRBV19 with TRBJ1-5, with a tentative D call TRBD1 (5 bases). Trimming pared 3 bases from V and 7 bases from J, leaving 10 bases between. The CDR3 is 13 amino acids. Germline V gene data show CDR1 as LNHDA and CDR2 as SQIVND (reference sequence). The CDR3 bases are TGTGCCAGTAGTATCAGGGTAAGCCAGCCCCAGCATTTT. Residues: CASSIRVSQPQHF.

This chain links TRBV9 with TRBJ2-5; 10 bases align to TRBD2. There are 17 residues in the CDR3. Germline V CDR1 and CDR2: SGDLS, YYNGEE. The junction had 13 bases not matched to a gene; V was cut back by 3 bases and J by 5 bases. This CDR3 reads CASSAASGSVFSETQYF. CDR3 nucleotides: TGTGCCAGCAGCGCGGCTAGCGGGAGTGTCTTCAGCGAGACCCAGTACTTC.

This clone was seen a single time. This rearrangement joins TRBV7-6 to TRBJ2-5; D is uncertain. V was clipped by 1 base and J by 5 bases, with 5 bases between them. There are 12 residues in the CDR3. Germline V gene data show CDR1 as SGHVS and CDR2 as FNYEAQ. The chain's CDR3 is CASSLDPETQYF. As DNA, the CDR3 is TGTGCCAGCAGCTTAGACCCGGAGACCCAGTACTTC.

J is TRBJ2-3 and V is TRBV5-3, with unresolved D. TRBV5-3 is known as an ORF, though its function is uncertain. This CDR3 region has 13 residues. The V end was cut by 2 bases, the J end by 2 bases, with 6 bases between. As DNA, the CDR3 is TGTGCCAGAAGCTTCGGAGTCACAGATACGCAGTATTTT. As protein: CARSFGVTDTQYF.

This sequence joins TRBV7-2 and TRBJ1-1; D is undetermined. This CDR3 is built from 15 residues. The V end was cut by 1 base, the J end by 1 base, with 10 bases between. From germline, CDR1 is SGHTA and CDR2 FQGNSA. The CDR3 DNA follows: TGTGCCAGCAGCTTAGAAGGTGGTGCGAACACTGAAGCTTTCTTT. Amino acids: CASSLEGGANTEAFF.

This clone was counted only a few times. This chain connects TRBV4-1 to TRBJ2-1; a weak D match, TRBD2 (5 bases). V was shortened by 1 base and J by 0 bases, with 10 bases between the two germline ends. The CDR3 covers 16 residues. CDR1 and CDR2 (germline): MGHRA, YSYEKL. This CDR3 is CASSQVGISSYNEQFF. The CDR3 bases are TGCGCCAGCAGCCAAGTCGGGATAAGCTCCTACAATGAGCAGTTCTTC.

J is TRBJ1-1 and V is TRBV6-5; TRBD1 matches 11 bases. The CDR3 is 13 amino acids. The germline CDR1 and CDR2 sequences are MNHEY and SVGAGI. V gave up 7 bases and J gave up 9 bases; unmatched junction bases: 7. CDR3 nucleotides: TGTGCCAGCACCGACGGGACAGGGGGTAAAGCTTTCTTT. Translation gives CASTDGTGGKAFF.

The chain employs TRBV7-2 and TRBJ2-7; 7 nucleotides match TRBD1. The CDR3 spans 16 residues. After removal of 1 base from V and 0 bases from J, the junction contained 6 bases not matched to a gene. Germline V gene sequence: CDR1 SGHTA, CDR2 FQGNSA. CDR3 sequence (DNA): TGTGCCAGCAGCTTAGTTCGTGGGACAGACTCCTACGAGCAGTACTTC. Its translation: CASSLVRGTDSYEQYF.

This chain's CDR3 is CASSLTGPFSSYTF. The CDR3 region has the DNA TGTGCCAGCAGTTTGACAGGGCCCTTCTCTAGCTACACCTTC. The chain links TRBV6-6 to TRBJ1-2; 7 bases match TRBD1. This CDR3 comprises 14 residues. With 4 bases clipped from V and 9 bases from J, the junction kept 11 bases outside the gene matches. Germline V gene data show CDR1 as MNHNY and CDR2 as SVGAGI (reference sequence).

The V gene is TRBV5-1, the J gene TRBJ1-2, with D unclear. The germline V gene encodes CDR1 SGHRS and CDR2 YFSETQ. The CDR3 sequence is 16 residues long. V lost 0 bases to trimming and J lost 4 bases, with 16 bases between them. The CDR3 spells CASSLEGRNSIYGYTF. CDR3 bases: TGCGCCAGCAGCTTGGAGGGCCGGAACTCTATCTATGGCTACACCTTC.

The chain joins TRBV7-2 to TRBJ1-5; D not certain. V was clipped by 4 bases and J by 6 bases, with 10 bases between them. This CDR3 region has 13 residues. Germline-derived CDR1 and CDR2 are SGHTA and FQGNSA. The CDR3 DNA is TGTGCCAGCAGCTCGGAGAAGGCTCAGCCCCAGCATTTT. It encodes CASSSEKAQPQHF.

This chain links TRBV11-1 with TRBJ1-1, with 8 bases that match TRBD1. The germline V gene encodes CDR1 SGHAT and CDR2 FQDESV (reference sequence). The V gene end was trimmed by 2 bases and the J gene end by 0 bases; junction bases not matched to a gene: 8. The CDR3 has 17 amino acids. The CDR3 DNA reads TGTGCCAGCAGCTTAACGGGACAGGCCTCTATGAACACTGAAGCTTTCTTT. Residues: CASSLTGQASMNTEAFF.

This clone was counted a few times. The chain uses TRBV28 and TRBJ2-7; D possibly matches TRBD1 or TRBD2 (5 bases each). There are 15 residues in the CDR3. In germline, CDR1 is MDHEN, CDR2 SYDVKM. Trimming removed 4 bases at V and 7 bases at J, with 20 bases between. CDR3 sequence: CASSSPGALPLEQYV. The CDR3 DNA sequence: TGTGCCAGCAGTTCCCCCGGGGCCCTGCCGTTGGAGCAGTACGTC.

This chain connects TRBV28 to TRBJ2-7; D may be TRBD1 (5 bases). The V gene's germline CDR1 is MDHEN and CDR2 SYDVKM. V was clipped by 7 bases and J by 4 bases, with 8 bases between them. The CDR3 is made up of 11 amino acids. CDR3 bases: TGTGCCAGCACAGGGATTTACGAGCAGTACTTC. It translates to CASTGIYEQYF.

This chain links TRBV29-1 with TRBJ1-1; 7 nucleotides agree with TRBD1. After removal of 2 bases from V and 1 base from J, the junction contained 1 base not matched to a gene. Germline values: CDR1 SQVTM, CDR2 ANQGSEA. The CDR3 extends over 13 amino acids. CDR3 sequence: CSVERDRNTEAFF. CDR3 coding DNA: TGCAGCGTTGAAAGGGACAGGAACACTGAAGCTTTCTTT.

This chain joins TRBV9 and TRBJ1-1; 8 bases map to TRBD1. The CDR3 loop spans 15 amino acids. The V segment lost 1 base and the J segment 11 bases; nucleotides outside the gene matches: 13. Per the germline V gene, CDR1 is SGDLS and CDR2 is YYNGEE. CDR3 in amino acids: CASSVRQGWEAEAFF. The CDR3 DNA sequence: TGTGCCAGCAGCGTAAGACAGGGGTGGGAAGCGGAGGCTTTCTTT.

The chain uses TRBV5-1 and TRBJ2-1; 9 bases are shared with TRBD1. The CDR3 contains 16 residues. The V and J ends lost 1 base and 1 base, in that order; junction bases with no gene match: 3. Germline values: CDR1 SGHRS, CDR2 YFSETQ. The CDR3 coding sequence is TGCGCCAGCAGCTTGATGGGACAGGGTTCCTACAATGAGCAGTTCTTC. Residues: CASSLMGQGSYNEQFF.

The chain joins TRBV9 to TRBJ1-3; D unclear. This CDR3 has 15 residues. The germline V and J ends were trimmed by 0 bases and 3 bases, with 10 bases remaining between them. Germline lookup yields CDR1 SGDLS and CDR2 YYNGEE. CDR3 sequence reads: CASSVEGLDGNTIYF. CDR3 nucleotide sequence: TGTGCCAGCAGCGTAGAGGGTCTCGATGGAAACACCATATATTTT.